The rows below give T cell receptor beta chains drawn from one sample of a study of cytomegalovirus exposure and HLA in healthy donors. The data were produced by immunoSEQ multiplex PCR, yet TCRdb's version contains in-frame clones alone and is incomplete. Here the sample spans 150,000 to 180,000 clones, around 68% being singletons. Material: PBMCs. These receptors were obtained from a man younger than 45 in good health and CMV-seronegative. CDR3s include the opening cysteine and the closing phenylalanine or tryptophan. The order of the fields is V gene, D gene, clone size, J gene, CDR3 DNA, CDR3 protein. A D gene is named only where the DNA matches it firmly. Rows give clone size only sometimes, using once, few, many, or a class for an expanded clone.

>TRBV7-2|.|.|TRBJ1-2
TGTGCCAGCAGCTTTGTTCGCGGGACGAGCTATGGCTACACCTTC
CASSFVRGTSYGYTF
>TRBV5-1|TRBD2|.|TRBJ2-5
TGCGCCAGCAGCTTGGTCGGCGGGGGGACACAAGAGACCCAGTACTTC
CASSLVGGGTQETQYF
>TRBV7-9|TRBD1|.|TRBJ1-1
TGTGCCAGCAGCTTAGCAGGGGGGACAGACACTGAAGCTTTCTTT
CASSLAGGTDTEAFF
>TRBV6-6|.|.|TRBJ1-1
TGTGCCAGCAGTCTCGCGGGCTGGGCTTTCTTT
CASSLAGWAFF
>TRBV15|TRBD1|.|TRBJ2-3
TGTGCCACCAGCAGGGGACAGGGGAATATGGATACGCAGTATTTT
CATSRGQGNMDTQYF
>TRBV7-2|.|.|TRBJ1-1
TGTGCCAGCAGCTCCGACAGTTTTACTGAAGCTTTCTTT
CASSSDSFTEAFF
>TRBV30|TRBD1|.|TRBJ2-2
TGTGCCTGGAGTGGGGACAGGCGCACCGGGGAGCTGTTTTTT
CAWSGDRRTGELFF
>TRBV6-5|TRBD1|.|TRBJ1-6
TGTGCCAGCAGTTACGGTGACAGGGGAAGTTCACCCCTCCACTTT
CASSYGDRGSSPLHF
>TRBV4-3|TRBD2|few|TRBJ2-3
TGCGCCAGCAGCGGGACTAACAGCGGCCTAGATACGCAGTATTTT
CASSGTNSGLDTQYF
>TRBV15|.|once|TRBJ2-7
TGTGCCACCAGCTTCGGACAGGAGGGCTACGAGCAGTACTTC
CATSFGQEGYEQYF
>TRBV7-9|.|.|TRBJ2-1
TGTGCCAGCAGCTCGATAGGAGGCAATGAGCAGTTCTTC
CASSSIGGNEQFF
>TRBV13|TRBD1|.|TRBJ2-1
TGTGCCAGCAGAAGGGACAGTAACAATGAGCAGTTCTTC
CASRRDSNNEQFF